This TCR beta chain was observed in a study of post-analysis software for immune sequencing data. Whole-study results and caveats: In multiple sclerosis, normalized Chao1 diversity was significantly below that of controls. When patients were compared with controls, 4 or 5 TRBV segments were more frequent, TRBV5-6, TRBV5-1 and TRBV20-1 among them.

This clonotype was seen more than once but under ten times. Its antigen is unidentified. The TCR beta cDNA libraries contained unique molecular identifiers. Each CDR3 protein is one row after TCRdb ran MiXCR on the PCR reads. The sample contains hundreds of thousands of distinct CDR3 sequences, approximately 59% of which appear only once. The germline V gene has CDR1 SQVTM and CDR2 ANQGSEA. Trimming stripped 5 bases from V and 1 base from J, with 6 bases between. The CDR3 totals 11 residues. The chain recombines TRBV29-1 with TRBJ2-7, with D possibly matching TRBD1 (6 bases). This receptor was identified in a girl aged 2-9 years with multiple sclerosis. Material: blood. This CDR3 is CSVQGSYEQYF. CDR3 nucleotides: TGCAGCGTTCAGGGGTCCTACGAGCAGTACTTC.